The 25 T cell receptor beta chains in this list originate from one sample, sequenced in a study of blood T cell repertoires in COVID-19. The table came from immunoSEQ multiplex PCR; TCRdb's copy has only in-frame clones and leaves some out. The sample includes 200,000 to 250,000 clones, roughly nine tenths of them seen just once. Sequenced: PBMCs or T cells enriched from blood (not recorded which). The receptors were gathered from a woman in her forties or fifties in a cohort exposed to, infected with or recovered from COVID-19 (not recorded which).

Here the CDR3 reads CASSLGQGVGSNQPQHF. The CDR3, as DNA: TGTGCCAGCAGCTTGGGGCAGGGCGTGGGTAGCAATCAGCCCCAGCATTTT. The genes are TRBV5-5 and TRBJ1-5, with TRBD1 as a possible D gene (5 bases). Germline CDR1 SGHKS, CDR2 YYEKEE (reference sequence). V was trimmed by 0 bases and J by 0 bases, leaving 13 bases between them. The CDR3 is 17 amino acids.

V and J are TRBV19 and TRBJ2-7; weak D call: TRBD2 (6 bases). The germline V and J ends were trimmed by 6 bases and 5 bases, with 20 bases remaining between them. Germline values: CDR1 LNHDA, CDR2 SQIVND (reference sequence). CDR3 length: 15 residues. Written as DNA, the CDR3 is TGTGCCAGTAGCCCCGATGGGGGACTTAGGAACGAGCAGTACTTC. This translates into CASSPDGGLRNEQYF.

CDR3 residues: CASKREKPGQGAALSNSPLHF. Here the CDR3 DNA reads TGTGCCAGCAAGAGAGAGAAGCCGGGACAGGGAGCTGCTTTGAGTAATTCACCCCTCCACTTT. The V gene is TRBV19, the J gene TRBJ1-6; TRBD1 matches at 9 bases. The CDR3 has 21 amino acids. The V segment lost 9 bases and the J segment 6 bases; nucleotides outside the gene matches: 27. CDR1 is LNHDA, CDR2 SQIVND, per germline (reference sequence). Full variable domain (outside the CDR3, taken from reference TRBV19 and TRBJ1-6): DGGITQSPKYLFRKEGQNVTLSCEQNLNHDAMYWYRQDPGQGLRLIYYSQIVNDFQKGDIAEGYSVSREKKESFPLTVTSAQKNPTAFYLCASKREKPGQGAALSNSPLHFGNGTRLTVT.

This clone was counted between two and nine times. As DNA, the CDR3 is TGCGCCAGCAGCTTGGGAGGCTCTGGGGCCAACGTCCTGACTTTC. Its protein is CASSLGGSGANVLTF. V and J are TRBV5-1 and TRBJ2-6, with D unresolved. Germline V gene lookup returns CDR1 SGHRS and CDR2 YFSETQ. CDR3 length: 15 amino acids. Between the trimmed V and J ends, which lost 0 bases and 0 bases, there was a span of 4 bases.

The gene calls are TRBV5-1 and TRBJ2-3; 10 nucleotides match TRBD2. CDR1 is SGHRS, CDR2 YFSETQ, per germline. The V segment lost 6 bases and the J segment 0 bases; nucleotides outside the gene matches: 4. The CDR3 has 15 residues. The CDR3 nucleotides are TGCGCCAGCAACCTAGCGGGGGCAAGCACAGATACGCAGTATTTT. This sequence encodes CASNLAGASTDTQYF.

Here the CDR3 DNA reads TGTGCCAGAAGCTTACGGCGGGGGGGAAGCAATGAGCAGTTCTTC. It specifies CARSLRRGGSNEQFF. V and J are TRBV7-5 and TRBJ2-1; TRBD2 reflects the table's D call only, with no check against the DNA. TRBV7-5 is labeled a pseudogene. The CDR3 consists of 15 residues.

This chain links TRBV6-5 with TRBJ1-4; D possibly corresponds to TRBD1 (6 bases). Between the trimmed V and J ends, which lost 7 bases and 4 bases, there was a span of 13 bases. CDR1 is MNHEY, CDR2 SVGAGI, per germline. The CDR3 spans 14 residues. In DNA, the CDR3 is TGTGCCAGCACTAAAAGGGGGGGTAATGAAAAACTGTTTTTT. It is translated as CASTKRGGNEKLFF.

V is TRBV5-6 and J is TRBJ1-1, with unresolved D. Germline CDR1 SGHDT, CDR2 YYEEEE. The CDR3 consists of 14 residues. Trimming pared 6 bases from V and 3 bases from J, leaving 15 bases between. The CDR3 coding sequence is TGTGCCAGCACCCCGTCGTCGTTCGACACTGAAGCTTTCTTT. This gives the protein CASTPSSFDTEAFF.

V usage is TRBV9 and J usage is TRBJ2-4; 7 nucleotides agree with TRBD1. Looked up from germline, CDR1 is SGDLS and CDR2 is YYNGEE. V was clipped by 4 bases and J by 8 bases; unmatched bases: 9. This CDR3 contains 14 residues. The CDR3 DNA follows: TGTGCCAGCAGCTCTCCCAGACAGGGTGACATTCAGTACTTC. Residues: CASSSPRQGDIQYF.

The chain joins TRBV25-1 to TRBJ2-5; 10 nucleotides agree with TRBD2. The trim removed 8 bases at V and 2 bases at J, leaving 17 bases unmatched. The CDR3 length is 18 residues. The germline gives CDR1 MGHDK, CDR2 SYGVNS. This CDR3 reads CASLAPRGVAGGQETQYF. Written as DNA, the CDR3 is TGTGCCAGCCTGGCACCCCGCGGAGTAGCGGGGGGACAAGAGACCCAGTACTTC.

The V gene is TRBV5-6, the J gene TRBJ1-2, with D tentatively TRBD1 (5 bases). Germline loops: CDR1 SGHDT, CDR2 YYEEEE. Trimming shortened V by 0 bases and J by 8 bases, and 17 bases separated the two germline ends. The CDR3 consists of 15 residues. Here the CDR3 DNA reads TGTGCCAGCAGCTTGGAAGGCAGGGAGGGTTACGGCTACACCTTC. Protein: CASSLEGREGYGYTF.

The CDR3 DNA reads TGTGCCAGCAGCTCCGAAGGGACAGGGAAAGGAGATACGCAGTATTTT. Amino acids: CASSSEGTGKGDTQYF. The chain is built from TRBV9 and TRBJ2-3, with TRBD1 matching over 9 bases. Trimming cost V 4 bases and J 5 bases; bases outside gene matches: 11. The CDR3 totals 16 residues. Germline V gene sequence: CDR1 SGDLS, CDR2 YYNGEE.

This clone was seen just once. The V gene is TRBV9, the J gene TRBJ2-1; possible D gene TRBD2, 5 bases. V gave up 4 bases and J gave up 9 bases, with 17 bases separating them. CDR3 length: 14 residues. Germline V gene lookup returns CDR1 SGDLS and CDR2 YYNGEE. The CDR3 DNA reads TGTGCCAGCAGCCCGACCAATCGAGAGGGTGAGCAGTTCTTC. Its translation: CASSPTNREGEQFF.

The rearrangement joins TRBV4-2 to TRBJ1-6; weak D call: TRBD1 (6 bases). The CDR3 covers 17 residues. With 0 bases removed from V and 9 bases from J, the gap between germline ends came to 18 bases. Germline V gene data show CDR1 as LGHNA and CDR2 as YNFKEQ. The CDR3 sequence is CASSQDKSAGVSSPLHF. CDR3 nucleotide sequence: TGTGCCAGCAGCCAAGATAAGTCGGCAGGGGTTAGTTCACCCCTCCACTTT.

The V and J genes are TRBV7-8 and TRBJ2-5; D is possibly TRBD2 (7 bases). The CDR3 is 15 residues long. V was cut by 5 bases and J by 5 bases, with 18 bases left in between. Per germline, CDR1 SGHVS and CDR2 FQNEAQ. The CDR3 loop reads CASSPAWGGAETQYF. CDR3 DNA: TGTGCCAGCAGCCCGGCCTGGGGGGGCGCGGAGACCCAGTACTTC.

This chain uses TRBV30 with TRBJ1-6; no clear D gene. V was shortened by 2 bases and J by 0 bases, with 17 bases between the two germline ends. Germline V lookup: CDR1 GTSNPN, CDR2 SVGIG (reference sequence). This CDR3 contains 18 residues. DNA for the CDR3: TGTGCCTGGAGTCGCTCCCCGCGACTGAGCTCCTATAATTCACCCCTCCACTTT. Amino acids: CAWSRSPRLSSYNSPLHF.

This chain connects TRBV18 to TRBJ2-7; 7 positions agree with TRBD1. The CDR3 is made up of 13 amino acids. CDR1 KGHSH and CDR2 LQKENI come from the germline V gene. Losses at the gene ends were 4 bases for V and 7 bases for J; bases not matched to a gene: 7. In nucleotides, the CDR3 is TGTGCCAGCTCACTCGACAGGGCTGCGGAGCAGTACTTC. It encodes CASSLDRAAEQYF.

This clone was observed a few times. V is TRBV3-1 (or the pseudogene TRBV3-2) and J is TRBJ1-1; the D gene is possibly TRBD1 (5 bases). This CDR3 comprises 15 residues. V lost 2 bases and J lost 3, with 13 bases in between. Germline V gives CDR1 LGHDT, CDR2 YNNKEL (reference sequence). The DNA for the CDR3 is TGTGCCAGCAGCCAATTGTTTTCGGGGGACACTGAAGCTTTCTTT. Translated: CASSQLFSGDTEAFF.

The chain employs TRBV11-3 and TRBJ1-1, with D possibly matching TRBD1 (5 bases). The germline V gene has CDR1 SGHNT and CDR2 YENEEA. The CDR3 is made up of 14 amino acids. V lost 1 base and J lost 1, with 7 bases in between. CDR3 in DNA: TGTGCCAGCAGCTTAGGGGGCAGGAACACTGAAGCTTTCTTT. Amino acids: CASSLGGRNTEAFF.

The V and J genes are TRBV28 and TRBJ2-7, with 14 bases matching TRBD2. V shed 2 bases, J shed 5 bases, and the junction held 11 bases outside the gene matches. Germline values: CDR1 MDHEN, CDR2 SYDVKM. The length of the CDR3 is 18 residues. CDR3 nucleotide sequence: TGTGCCAGCAGTTTACAGGGACTAGCGGGGGCAGCGGGGGACGAGCAGTACTTC. Translation: CASSLQGLAGAAGDEQYF.

The chain combines TRBV12-5 with TRBJ1-1; 9 bases are a match to TRBD1. J lost 5 bases, V lost 2 bases, and 12 bases had no gene match. This CDR3 contains 17 residues. Per the germline V gene, CDR1 is LGHNT and CDR2 is FRNRAP. As DNA, the CDR3 is TGTGCTAGTGGTTTGACCCCGGGACAGGGAATCGGGACTGAAGCTTTCTTT. Translation gives CASGLTPGQGIGTEAFF.

V is TRBV9 and J is TRBJ1-4, with D perhaps matching TRBD1 (6 bases). The V and J ends lost 1 base and 8 bases respectively, with 12 bases between them. This CDR3 contains 14 residues. Germline CDR1 is SGDLS and CDR2 is YYNGEE. The CDR3, as DNA: TGTGCCAGCAGCGTATCGCCAGGGGTAGAAAAACTGTTTTTT. Translating it yields CASSVSPGVEKLFF.

V and J are TRBV4-3 and TRBJ2-1, with TRBD2 matching over 10 bases. The CDR3 totals 15 residues. Germline lookup yields CDR1 LGHNA and CDR2 YSLEER. The V segment lost 4 bases and the J segment 10 bases; nucleotides outside the gene matches: 10. This CDR3 is CASSRSSGGGREQFF. For the CDR3, the DNA is TGCGCCAGCAGCCGATCTAGCGGGGGCGGCAGAGAGCAGTTCTTC.

This chain uses TRBV28 with TRBJ1-6; 7 nucleotides line up with TRBD1. The junction had 19 bases not matched to a gene; V was cut back by 1 base and J by 1 base. CDR3 length equals 22 residues. The germline V gene encodes CDR1 MDHEN and CDR2 SYDVKM. The CDR3 protein is CASSLYGTVSPYGGSYNSPLHF. In DNA, the CDR3 is TGTGCCAGCAGTTTATACGGGACAGTTTCCCCGTATGGTGGTTCCTATAATTCACCCCTCCACTTT.

The chain employs TRBV10-3 and TRBJ1-2; TRBD1 agrees at 7 bases. Per the germline V gene, CDR1 is ENHRY and CDR2 is SYGVKD. CDR3 length: 15 amino acids. V lost 3 bases to trimming and J lost 4 bases; unmatched junction nucleotides: 8. CDR3 nucleotides: TGTGCCATCAGTGACGGGACAGCAGAGGCCTATGGCTACACCTTC. Translating gives CAISDGTAEAYGYTF.